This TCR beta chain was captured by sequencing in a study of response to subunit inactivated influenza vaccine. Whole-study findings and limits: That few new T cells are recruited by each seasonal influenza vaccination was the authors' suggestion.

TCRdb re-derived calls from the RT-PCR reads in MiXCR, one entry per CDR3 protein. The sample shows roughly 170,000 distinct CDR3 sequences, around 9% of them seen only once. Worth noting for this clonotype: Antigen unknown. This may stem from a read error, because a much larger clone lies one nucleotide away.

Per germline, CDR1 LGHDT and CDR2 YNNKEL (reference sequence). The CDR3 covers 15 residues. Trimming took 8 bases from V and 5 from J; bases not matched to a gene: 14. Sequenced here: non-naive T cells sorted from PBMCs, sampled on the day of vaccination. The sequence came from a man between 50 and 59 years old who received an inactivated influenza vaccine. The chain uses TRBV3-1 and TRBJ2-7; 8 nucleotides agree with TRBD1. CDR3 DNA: TGTGCCAGCTGCCCGACAGGGGCGGTGGGTCACGAGCAGTACTTC. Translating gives CASCPTGAVGHEQYF.